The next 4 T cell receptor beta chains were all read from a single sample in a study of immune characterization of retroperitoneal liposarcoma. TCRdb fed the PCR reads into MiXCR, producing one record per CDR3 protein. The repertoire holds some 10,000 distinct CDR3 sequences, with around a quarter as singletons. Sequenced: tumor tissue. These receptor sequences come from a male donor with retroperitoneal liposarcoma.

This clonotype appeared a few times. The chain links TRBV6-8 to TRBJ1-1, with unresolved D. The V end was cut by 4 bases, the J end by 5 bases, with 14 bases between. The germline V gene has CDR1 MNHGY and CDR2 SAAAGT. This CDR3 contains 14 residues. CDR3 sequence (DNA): TGTGCCAGCAGTTCAGTGGGCAGAGGGACTGAAGCTTTCTTT. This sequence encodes CASSSVGRGTEAFF.

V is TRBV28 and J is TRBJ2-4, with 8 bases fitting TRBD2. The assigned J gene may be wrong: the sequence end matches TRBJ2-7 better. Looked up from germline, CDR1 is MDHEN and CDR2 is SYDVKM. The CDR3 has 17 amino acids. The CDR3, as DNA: TGTGCCAGCACCCTTTCCCTTTTCGGGACTAGTCACTACGAGCAGTACTTC. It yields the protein CASTLSLFGTSHYEQYF.

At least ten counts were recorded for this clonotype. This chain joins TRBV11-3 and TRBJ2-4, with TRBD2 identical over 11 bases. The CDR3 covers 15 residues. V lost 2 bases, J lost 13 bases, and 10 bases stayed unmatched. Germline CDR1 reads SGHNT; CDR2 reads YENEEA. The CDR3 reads CASSLLLAGGNEQYF. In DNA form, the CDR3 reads TGTGCCAGCAGCTTACTGCTAGCGGGAGGAAATGAGCAGTACTTC.

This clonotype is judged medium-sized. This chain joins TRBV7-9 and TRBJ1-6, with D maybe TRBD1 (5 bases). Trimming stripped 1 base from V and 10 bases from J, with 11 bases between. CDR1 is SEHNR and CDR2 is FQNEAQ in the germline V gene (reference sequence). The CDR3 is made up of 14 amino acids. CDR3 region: CASSLGQPNSPLHF. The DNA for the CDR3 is TGTGCCAGCAGCTTAGGACAGCCTAACTCACCCCTCCACTTT. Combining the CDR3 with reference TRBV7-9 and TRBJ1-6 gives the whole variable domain DTGVSQNPRHKITKRGQNVTFRCDPISEHNRLYWYRQTLGQGPEFLTYFQNEAQLEKSRLLSDRFSAERPKGSFSTLEIQRTEQGDSAMYLCASSLGQPNSPLHFGNGTRLTVT.